A selection of T cell receptor beta chains follows, all from one sample in a study of a mutant IDH1 vaccine in newly diagnosed glioma. TCRdb's table, derived via immunoSEQ multiplex PCR, lists solely in-frame clones and lacks some. This table has approximately 70,000 clones, 75% to 90% appearing once. Their target antigens are unknown. This sample comprised PBMCs, obtained from a glioma patient whose treatment included an IDH1 peptide vaccine. Source of these receptors: a young man with glioma. The CDR3 runs from the conserved cysteine through the conserved F or W. The order of the fields is V gene, J gene, clone size, D gene, CDR3 DNA, CDR3 protein. D genes are given only for firm matches. Rows may omit the clone size; those that give it use once, few, many or a size class.

V: TRBV7-9
J: TRBJ1-1
size: NA
D: TRBD1
DNA: TGTGCCAGCAGCTCCCGGACAGGGGAGAGTAAGGTCACTGAAGCTTTCTTT
CDR3: CASSSRTGESKVTEAFF

V: TRBV5-6
J: TRBJ2-1
size: NA
D: NA
DNA: TGTGCCAGCAGCTTGAAGGGGGTCACCTACAATGAGCAGTTCTTC
CDR3: CASSLKGVTYNEQFF

V: TRBV2
J: TRBJ2-6
size: NA
D: NA
DNA: TGTGCCAGCAGGCTGCAGGGAACTGGGGCCAACGTCCTGACTTTC
CDR3: CASRLQGTGANVLTF

V: TRBV28
J: TRBJ2-4
size: NA
D: NA
DNA: TGTGCCAGCAGGAACGCACGAGGGACGTCTGACATTCAGTACTTC
CDR3: CASRNARGTSDIQYF

V: TRBV5-1
J: TRBJ2-7
size: NA
D: NA
DNA: TGCGCCAGCAGCTTGGACCCGACAGTCAATTCCTACGAGCAGTACTTC
CDR3: CASSLDPTVNSYEQYF

V: TRBV6-6
J: TRBJ1-2
size: NA
D: NA
DNA: TGTGCCAGCAGTTACTCGGACTACGGCTACACCTTC
CDR3: CASSYSDYGYTF

V: TRBV6-6
J: TRBJ1-1
size: NA
D: NA
DNA: TGTGCCAGCAGTCCTATGAAGCGGGCTTTCTTT
CDR3: CASSPMKRAFF

V: TRBV20-1
J: TRBJ1-4
size: NA
D: NA
DNA: TGCAGTGCTAAAGAGGGTGAAAAACTGTTTTTT
CDR3: CSAKEGEKLFF

V: TRBV7-8
J: TRBJ2-3
size: once
D: NA
DNA: TGTGCCAGCAGCTTAGTGAATTCTTTCGCTACGCAGTATTTT
CDR3: CASSLVNSFATQYF

V: TRBV5-1
J: TRBJ2-7
size: NA
D: NA
DNA: TGCGCCAGCAAGGACAGCTACGAGCAGTACTTC
CDR3: CASKDSYEQYF

V: TRBV5-1
J: TRBJ1-2
size: NA
D: NA
DNA: TGCGCCAGCAGCTGGGGGAGTAGCTATGGCTACACCTTC
CDR3: CASSWGSSYGYTF

V: TRBV6-1
J: TRBJ2-5
size: NA
D: NA
DNA: TGTGCCAGCAGTGAAACAGTAGGGGGTACCCTCGAGGAGACCCAGTACTTC
CDR3: CASSETVGGTLEETQYF

V: TRBV5-1
J: TRBJ2-7
size: NA
D: NA
DNA: TGCGCCAGCAGCAACGTCCGGGGATCCTACGAGCAGTACTTC
CDR3: CASSNVRGSYEQYF

V: TRBV5-1
J: TRBJ1-3
size: NA
D: NA
DNA: TGCGCCAGCAGCTTGGGGGTTGGAAACACCATATATTTT
CDR3: CASSLGVGNTIYF

V: TRBV7-6
J: TRBJ1-1
size: once
D: NA
DNA: TGTGCCAGCAGCTTATTTCAGGGGAACACTGAAGCTTTCTTT
CDR3: CASSLFQGNTEAFF